This T cell receptor (beta chain) was found in a study of shared clonotypes between healthy human individuals. This CDR3 comprises 15 residues. The V end was cut by 5 bases, the J end by 2 bases, with 15 bases between. The germline gives CDR1 LNHDA, CDR2 SQIVND (reference sequence). Method: immunoSEQ multiplex PCR; TCRdb's copy keeps in-frame clones and lacks some. The profile shows roughly 1,500,000 clones, around 98.5% of them singletons. The sequencing sample was made of naive CD4+ T cells sorted from blood. The subset denotes: CD45RA+ positively selected. The origin of this receptor is a man aged 25 to 45 in good health. This chain joins TRBV19 and TRBJ2-5, with D maybe TRBD1 (5 bases). The CDR3 DNA is TGTGCCAGTAGTGGCCGTCGCGACAGTCAAGAGACCCAGTACTTC. Encoded protein: CASSGRRDSQETQYF. Full variable domain (rest looked up from reference TRBV19 and TRBJ2-5): DGGITQSPKYLFRKEGQNVTLSCEQNLNHDAMYWYRQDPGQGLRLIYYSQIVNDFQKGDIAEGYSVSREKKESFPLTVTSAQKNPTAFYLCASSGRRDSQETQYFGPGTRLLVL.